This T cell receptor (beta chain) was captured in a study of blood T cell repertoires in COVID-19. Germline V gene data show CDR1 as SGDLS and CDR2 as YYNGEE. This CDR3 contains 15 residues. V was trimmed by 4 bases and J by 3 bases, leaving 13 bases between them. The method was immunoSEQ multiplex PCR; TCRdb's version includes in-frame clones alone and lacks a portion of them. Here the sample spans about 48,000 clones, 85% to 90% being singletons. Sequenced input: peripheral blood. The TCR was taken from a woman aged 55-75 years with acute or convalescent COVID-19. This chain joins TRBV9 and TRBJ2-2; D possibly corresponds to TRBD2 (6 bases). The CDR3 loop is CASSLTSTYTGELFF. As DNA, the CDR3 is TGTGCCAGCAGCTTAACTAGCACCTACACCGGGGAGCTGTTTTTT.